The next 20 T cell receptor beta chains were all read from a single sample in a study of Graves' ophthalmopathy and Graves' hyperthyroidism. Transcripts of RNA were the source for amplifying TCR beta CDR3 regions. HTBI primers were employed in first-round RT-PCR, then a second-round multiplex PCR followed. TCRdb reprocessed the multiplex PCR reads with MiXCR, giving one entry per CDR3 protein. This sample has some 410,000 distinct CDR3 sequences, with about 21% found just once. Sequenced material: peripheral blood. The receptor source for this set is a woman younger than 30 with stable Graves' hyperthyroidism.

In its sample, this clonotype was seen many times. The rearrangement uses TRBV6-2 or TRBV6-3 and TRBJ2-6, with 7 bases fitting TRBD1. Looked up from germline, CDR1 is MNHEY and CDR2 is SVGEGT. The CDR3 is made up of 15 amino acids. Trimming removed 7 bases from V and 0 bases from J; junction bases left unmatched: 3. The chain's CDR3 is CASKRQGSGANVLTF. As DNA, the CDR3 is TGTGCCAGCAAAAGACAGGGCTCTGGGGCCAACGTCCTGACTTTC.

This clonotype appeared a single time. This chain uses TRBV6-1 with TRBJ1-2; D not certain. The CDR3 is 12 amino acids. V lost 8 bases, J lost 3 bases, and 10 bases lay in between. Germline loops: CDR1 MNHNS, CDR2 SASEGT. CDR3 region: CASRTRDYGYTF. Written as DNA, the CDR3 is TGTGCCAGCCGGACGCGGGACTATGGCTACACCTTC.

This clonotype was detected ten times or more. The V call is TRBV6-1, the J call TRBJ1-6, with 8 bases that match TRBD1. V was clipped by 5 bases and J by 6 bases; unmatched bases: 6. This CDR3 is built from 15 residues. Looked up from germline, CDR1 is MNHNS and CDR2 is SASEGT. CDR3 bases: TGTGCCAGCAGTCCCCGGACAGGGTTTAATTCACCCCTCCACTTT. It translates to CASSPRTGFNSPLHF.

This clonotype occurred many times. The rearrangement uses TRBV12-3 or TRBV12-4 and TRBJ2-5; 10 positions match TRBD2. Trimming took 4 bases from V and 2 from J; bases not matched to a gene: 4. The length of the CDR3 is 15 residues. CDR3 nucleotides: TGTGCCAGCAGTTCGGGTAGCGGGAGGCAAGAGACCCAGTACTTC. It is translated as CASSSGSGRQETQYF.

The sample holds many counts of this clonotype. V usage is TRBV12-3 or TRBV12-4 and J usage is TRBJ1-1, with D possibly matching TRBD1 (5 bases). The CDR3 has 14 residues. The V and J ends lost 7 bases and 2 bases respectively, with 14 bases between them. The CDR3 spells CASNPIRDNTEAFF. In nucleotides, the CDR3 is TGTGCCAGCAACCCAATCCGGGACAACACTGAAGCTTTCTTT.

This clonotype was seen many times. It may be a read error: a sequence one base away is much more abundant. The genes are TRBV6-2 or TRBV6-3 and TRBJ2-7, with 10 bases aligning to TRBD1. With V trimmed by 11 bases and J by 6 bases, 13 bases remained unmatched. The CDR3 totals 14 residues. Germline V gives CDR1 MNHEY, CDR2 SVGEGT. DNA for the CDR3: TGTGCCGGCCGCCGCGGGACAGGGGTATCCGAGCAGTACTTC. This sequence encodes CAGRRGTGVSEQYF.

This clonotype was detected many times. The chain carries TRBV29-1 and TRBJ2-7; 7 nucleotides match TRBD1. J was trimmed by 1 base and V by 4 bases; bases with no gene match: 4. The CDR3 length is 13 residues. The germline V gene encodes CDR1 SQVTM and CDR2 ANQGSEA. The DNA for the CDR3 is TGCAGCGTTGGGGAGACAGGGTCCTACGAGCAGTACTTC. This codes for CSVGETGSYEQYF.

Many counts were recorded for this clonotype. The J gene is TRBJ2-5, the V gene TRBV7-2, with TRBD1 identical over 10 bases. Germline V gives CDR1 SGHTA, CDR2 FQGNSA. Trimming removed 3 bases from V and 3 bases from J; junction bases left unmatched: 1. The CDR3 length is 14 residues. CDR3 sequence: CASSFGTGEETQYF. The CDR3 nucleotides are TGTGCCAGCAGCTTCGGGACAGGGGAAGAGACCCAGTACTTC.

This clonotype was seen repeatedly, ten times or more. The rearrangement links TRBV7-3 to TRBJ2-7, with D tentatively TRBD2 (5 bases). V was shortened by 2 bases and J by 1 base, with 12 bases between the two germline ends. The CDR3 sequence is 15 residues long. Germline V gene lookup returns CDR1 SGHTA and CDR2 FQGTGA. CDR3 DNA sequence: TGTGCCAGCAGCTTAGACGGCGGGCCTTCCTACGAGCAGTACTTC. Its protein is CASSLDGGPSYEQYF.

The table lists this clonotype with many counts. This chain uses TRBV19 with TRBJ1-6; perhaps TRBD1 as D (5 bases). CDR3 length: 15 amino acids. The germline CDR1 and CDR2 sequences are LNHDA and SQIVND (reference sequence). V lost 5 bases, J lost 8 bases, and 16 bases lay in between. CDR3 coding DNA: TGTGCCAGTAGTGCCGGGGCAGGGCGAGATTCACCCCTCCACTTT. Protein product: CASSAGAGRDSPLHF.

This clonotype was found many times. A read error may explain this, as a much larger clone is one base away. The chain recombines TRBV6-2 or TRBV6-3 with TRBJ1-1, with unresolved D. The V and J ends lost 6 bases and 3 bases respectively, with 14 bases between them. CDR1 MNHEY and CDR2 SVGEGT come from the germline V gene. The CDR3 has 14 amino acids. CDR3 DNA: TGTGCCAGCAGGTCAATACGGGGAGACACTGAAGCTTTCTTT. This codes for CASRSIRGDTEAFF.

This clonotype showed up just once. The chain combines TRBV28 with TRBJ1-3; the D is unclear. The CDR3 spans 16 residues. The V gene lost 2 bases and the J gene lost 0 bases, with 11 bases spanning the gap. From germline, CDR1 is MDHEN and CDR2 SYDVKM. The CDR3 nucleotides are TGTGCCAGCAGTTTAGACACGCTCCTCTCTGGAAACACCATATATTTT. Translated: CASSLDTLLSGNTIYF.

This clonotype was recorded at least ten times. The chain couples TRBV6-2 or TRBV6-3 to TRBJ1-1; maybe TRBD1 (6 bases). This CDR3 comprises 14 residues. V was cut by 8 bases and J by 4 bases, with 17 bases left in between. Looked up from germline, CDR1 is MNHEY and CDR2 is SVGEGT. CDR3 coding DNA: TGTGCCAGCGGCTTAGGGGGAGACGTCACTGAAGCTTTCTTT. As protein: CASGLGGDVTEAFF.

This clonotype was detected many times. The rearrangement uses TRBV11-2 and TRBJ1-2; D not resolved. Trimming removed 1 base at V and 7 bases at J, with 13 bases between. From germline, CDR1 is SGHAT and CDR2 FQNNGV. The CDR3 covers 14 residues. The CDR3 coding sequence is TGTGCCAGCAGCTTAGCCCCCGACCAGAGTGGCTACACCTTC. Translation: CASSLAPDQSGYTF.

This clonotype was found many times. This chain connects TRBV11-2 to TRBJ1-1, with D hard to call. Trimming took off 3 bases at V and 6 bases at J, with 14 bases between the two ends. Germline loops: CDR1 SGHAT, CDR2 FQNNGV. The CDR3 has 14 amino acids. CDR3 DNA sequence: TGTGCCAGCAGCTTCTTGGTTAAAGGCGCTGAAGCTTTCTTT. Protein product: CASSFLVKGAEAFF.

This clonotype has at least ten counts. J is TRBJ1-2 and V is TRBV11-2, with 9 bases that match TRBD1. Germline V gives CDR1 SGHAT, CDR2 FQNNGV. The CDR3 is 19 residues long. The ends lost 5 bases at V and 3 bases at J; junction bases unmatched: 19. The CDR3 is CASSGLPGTGLHIDYGYTF. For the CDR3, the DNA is TGTGCCAGCAGCGGGCTGCCCGGGACAGGGCTGCATATAGACTATGGCTACACCTTC.

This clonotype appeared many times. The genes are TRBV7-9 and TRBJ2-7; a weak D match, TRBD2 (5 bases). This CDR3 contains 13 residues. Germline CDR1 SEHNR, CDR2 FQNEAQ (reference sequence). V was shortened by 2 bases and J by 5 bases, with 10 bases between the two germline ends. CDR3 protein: CASSLTGFHEQYF. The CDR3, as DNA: TGTGCCAGCAGCTTAACGGGGTTCCACGAGCAGTACTTC. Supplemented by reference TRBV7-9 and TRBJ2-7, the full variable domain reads DTGVSQNPRHKITKRGQNVTFRCDPISEHNRLYWYRQTLGQGPEFLTYFQNEAQLEKSRLLSDRFSAERPKGSFSTLEIQRTEQGDSAMYLCASSLTGFHEQYFGPGTRLTVT.

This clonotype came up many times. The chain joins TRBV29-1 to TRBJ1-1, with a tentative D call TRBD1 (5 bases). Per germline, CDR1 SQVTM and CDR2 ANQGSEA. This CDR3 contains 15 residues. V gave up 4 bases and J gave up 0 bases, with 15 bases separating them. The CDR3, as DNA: TGCAGCGTTGGGGGGGGATGGGGGATGAACACTGAAGCTTTCTTT. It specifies CSVGGGWGMNTEAFF.

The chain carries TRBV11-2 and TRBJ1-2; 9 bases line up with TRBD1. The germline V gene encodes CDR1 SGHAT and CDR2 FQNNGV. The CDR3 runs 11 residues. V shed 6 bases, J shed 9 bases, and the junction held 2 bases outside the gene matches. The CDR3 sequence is CASRGQGRYTF. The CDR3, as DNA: TGTGCCAGCAGGGGACAGGGACGCTACACCTTC.

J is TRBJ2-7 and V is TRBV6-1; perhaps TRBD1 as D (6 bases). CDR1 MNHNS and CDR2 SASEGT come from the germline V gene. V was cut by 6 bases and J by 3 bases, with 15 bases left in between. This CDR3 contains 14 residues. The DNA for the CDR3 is TGTGCCAGCAGGCGGACAGTAAACCTCTACGAGCAGTACTTC. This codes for CASRRTVNLYEQYF.